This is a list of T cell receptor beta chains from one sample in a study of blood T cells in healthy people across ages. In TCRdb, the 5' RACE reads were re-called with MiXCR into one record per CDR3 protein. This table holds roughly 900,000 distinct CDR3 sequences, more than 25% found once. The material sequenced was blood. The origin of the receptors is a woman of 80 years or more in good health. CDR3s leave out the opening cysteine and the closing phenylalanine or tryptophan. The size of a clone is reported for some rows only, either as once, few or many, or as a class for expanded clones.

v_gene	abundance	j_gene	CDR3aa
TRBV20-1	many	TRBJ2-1	SAINVPQQF
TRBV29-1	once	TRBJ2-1	SVWVRYAGEGF
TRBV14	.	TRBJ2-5	ASSPGAQGTQY
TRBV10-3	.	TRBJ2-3	AISKAGVTDTQY
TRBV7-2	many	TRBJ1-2	ASSLTYYGYT
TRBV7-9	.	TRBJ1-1	ASSLGTYSSNTEAF
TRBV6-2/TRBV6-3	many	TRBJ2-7	ASSNSGGRHEQY
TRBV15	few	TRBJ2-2	ATSRPLAGELF
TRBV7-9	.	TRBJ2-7	ASSLIGRTYEQY
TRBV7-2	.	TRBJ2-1	ASSLGRASNEQF
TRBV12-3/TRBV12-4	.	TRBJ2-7	ASTDRRVITRDEQY
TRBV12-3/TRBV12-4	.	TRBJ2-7	ASTYRVTYEQY
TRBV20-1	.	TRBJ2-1	SAGDFRGNEQF
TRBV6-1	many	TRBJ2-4	ASRLAGGRKNIQY
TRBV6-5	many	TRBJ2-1	ASSYSIGEQF
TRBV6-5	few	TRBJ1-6	ASSPDSSSYNSPLH
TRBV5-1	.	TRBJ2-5	ASSLLRGSQETQY
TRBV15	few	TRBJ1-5	ATSQKGHSNQPQH
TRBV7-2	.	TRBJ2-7	ASSLQTGATYEQY
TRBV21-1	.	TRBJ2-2	ASSKAFRQPF
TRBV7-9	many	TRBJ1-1	VARTGNTEAF
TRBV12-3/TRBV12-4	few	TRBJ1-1	ASRQGGVPEAF
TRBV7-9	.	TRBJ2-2	ASSIANTGELF
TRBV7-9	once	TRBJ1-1	ASSLGQLTEAF
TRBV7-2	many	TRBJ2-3	ASSLERPRGTPSTDTQY
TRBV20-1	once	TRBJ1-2	SARVVSLGGSNGYT
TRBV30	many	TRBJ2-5	AWIAWTSGGETQY
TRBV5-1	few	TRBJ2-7	ASSLERTDYEQY
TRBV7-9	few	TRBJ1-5	ASSSGGFGNQPQH
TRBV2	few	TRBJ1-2	ASSLSIRGAGGYT
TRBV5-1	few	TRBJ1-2	ATTPDGGNYGYT
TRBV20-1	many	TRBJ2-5	SAPLPKAGGETQY
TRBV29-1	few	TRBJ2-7	SVGRDSLFSYEQY
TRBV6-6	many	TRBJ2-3	ASSNVGGPTDTQY
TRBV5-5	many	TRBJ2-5	ASSWGGGGQETQY
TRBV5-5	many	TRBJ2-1	ASSLPTGSTYNEQF
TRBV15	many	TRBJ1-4	ATSVNTAEKLF
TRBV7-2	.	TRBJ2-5	ASSLAPRGETQY
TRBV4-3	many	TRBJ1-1	ASSQDLGTEAF
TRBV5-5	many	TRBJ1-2	ASSWGRGGLHGYT
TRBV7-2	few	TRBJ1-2	ASSSGGSYGYT